A selection of T cell receptor beta chains follows, all from one sample in a study of cytomegalovirus exposure and HLA in healthy donors. Method: immunoSEQ multiplex PCR; TCRdb's copy keeps in-frame clones and lacks some. This table has over 150,000 clones, roughly 80% appearing once. The sample consisted of PBMCs. Source of these receptors: a male donor in good health and CMV-seronegative. Each CDR3 is given with its conserved first and last residue. Each record gives: D gene, V gene, J gene, CDR3 length, clone size, CDR3 protein, CDR3 DNA. D genes are given only for firm matches. Where a row states a size, it is once, few, many or the class of an expanded clone; other rows omit it.

TRBD1	TRBV27	TRBJ1-2	14	.	CASSPETGGYGYTF	TGTGCCAGCAGTCCAGAGACAGGGGGCTATGGCTACACCTTC
TRBD2	TRBV5-1	TRBJ2-7	17	few	CASSRTSGRLSSYEQYF	TGCGCCAGCAGCCGGACTAGCGGGAGGCTCAGCTCCTACGAGCAGTACTTC
TRBD1	TRBV7-9	TRBJ2-3	15	.	CASSHSGTGTNTQYF	TGTGCCAGCAGTCATTCCGGGACAGGGACAAATACGCAGTATTTT
.	TRBV7-2	TRBJ2-7	15	.	CASSPRRDQIYEQYF	TGTGCCAGCAGCCCTCGCAGGGATCAGATTTACGAGCAGTACTTC
TRBD2	TRBV5-6	TRBJ2-5	15	.	CARLAGDLGGETQYF	TGTGCCCGGCTAGCGGGAGACCTCGGGGGAGAGACCCAGTACTTC
.	TRBV5-6	TRBJ1-5	11	.	CASSHPSLQHF	TGTGCCAGCAGCCACCCGAGCCTACAGCATTTT
.	TRBV30	TRBJ1-6	15	once	CAWSVFSAYNSPLHF	TGTGCCTGGAGTGTATTTTCAGCCTATAATTCACCCCTCCACTTT
TRBD2	TRBV7-2	TRBJ2-4	16	.	CASSREAGGGKNIQYF	TGTGCCAGCAGCCGGGAGGCGGGGGGGGGCAAAAACATTCAGTACTTC
.	TRBV6-1	TRBJ1-2	13	few	CASSDTQGLGYTF	TGTGCCAGCAGTGATACCCAGGGTCTTGGCTACACCTTC
TRBD2	TRBV27	TRBJ2-1	16	.	CASSLLFAGDNNEQFF	TGTGCCAGCAGCCTCCTCTTCGCGGGAGACAACAATGAGCAGTTCTTC
.	TRBV5-1	TRBJ1-2	13	.	CASSLVPDYGYTF	TGCGCCAGCAGCTTGGTTCCAGACTATGGCTACACCTTC